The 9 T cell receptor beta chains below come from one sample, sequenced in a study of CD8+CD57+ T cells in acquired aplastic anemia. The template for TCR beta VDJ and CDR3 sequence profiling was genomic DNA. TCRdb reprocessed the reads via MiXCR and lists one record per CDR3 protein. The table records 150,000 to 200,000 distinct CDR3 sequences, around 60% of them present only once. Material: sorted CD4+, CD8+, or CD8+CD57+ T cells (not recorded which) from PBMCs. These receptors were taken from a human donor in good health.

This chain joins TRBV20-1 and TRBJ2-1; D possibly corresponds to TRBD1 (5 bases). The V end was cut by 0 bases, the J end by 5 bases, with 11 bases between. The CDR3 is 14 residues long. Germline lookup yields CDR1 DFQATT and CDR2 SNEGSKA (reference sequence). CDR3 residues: CSARDRQPNNEQFF. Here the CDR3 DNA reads TGCAGTGCTAGAGATCGACAGCCGAACAATGAGCAGTTCTTC.

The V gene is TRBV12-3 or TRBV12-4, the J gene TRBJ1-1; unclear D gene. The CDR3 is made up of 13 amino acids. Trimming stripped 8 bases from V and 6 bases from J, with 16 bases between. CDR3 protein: CASVRDSNSEAFF. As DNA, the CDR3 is TGTGCCAGCGTTCGGGATTCTAACTCTGAAGCTTTCTTT.

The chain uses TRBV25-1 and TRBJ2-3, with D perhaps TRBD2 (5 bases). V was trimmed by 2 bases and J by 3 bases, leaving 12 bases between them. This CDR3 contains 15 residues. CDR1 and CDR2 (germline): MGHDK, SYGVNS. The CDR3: CASSESGVGTDTQYF. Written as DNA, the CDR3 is TGTGCCAGCAGTGAAAGCGGCGTGGGGACAGATACGCAGTATTTT.

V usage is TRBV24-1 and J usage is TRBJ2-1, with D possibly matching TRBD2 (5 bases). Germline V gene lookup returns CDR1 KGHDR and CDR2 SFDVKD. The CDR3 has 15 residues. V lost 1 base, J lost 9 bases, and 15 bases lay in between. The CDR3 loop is CATSDLGQLGGEQFF. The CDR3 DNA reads TGTGCCACCAGTGATTTAGGGCAGCTCGGAGGTGAGCAGTTCTTC.

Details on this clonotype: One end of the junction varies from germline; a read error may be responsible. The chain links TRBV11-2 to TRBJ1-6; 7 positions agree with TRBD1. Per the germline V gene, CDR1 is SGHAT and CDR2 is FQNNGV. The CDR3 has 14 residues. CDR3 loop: CASRYRGSNSPLYF. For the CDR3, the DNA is TGTGCCAGCAGGTACAGGGGTTCAAATTCACCCCTCTACTTT.

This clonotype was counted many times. The CDR3 DNA sequence: TGTGCCAGTAGTATTCTCGGGGGCGCGGGGCAGCCCCAGCATTTT. Protein sequence: CASSILGGAGQPQHF. The V call is TRBV19, the J call TRBJ1-5; a possible D gene is TRBD1 (6 bases). V was pared by 3 bases and J by 7 bases, with 16 bases between. Germline CDR1 is LNHDA and CDR2 is SQIVND (reference sequence). This CDR3 contains 15 residues.

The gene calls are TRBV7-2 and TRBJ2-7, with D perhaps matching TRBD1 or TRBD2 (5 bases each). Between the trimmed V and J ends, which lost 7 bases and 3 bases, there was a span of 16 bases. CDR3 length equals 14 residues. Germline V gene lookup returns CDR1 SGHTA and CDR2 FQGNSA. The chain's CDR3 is CASKGSRVGYEQYF. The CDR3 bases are TGTGCCAGCAAGGGGAGTAGGGTGGGCTACGAGCAGTACTTC.

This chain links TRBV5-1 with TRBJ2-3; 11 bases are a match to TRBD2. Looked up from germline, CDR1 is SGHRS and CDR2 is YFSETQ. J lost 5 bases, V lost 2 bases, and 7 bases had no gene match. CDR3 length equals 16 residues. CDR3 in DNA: TGCGCCAGCAGCTTACGGTGGCTAGCGGGGGGAGATACGCAGTATTTT. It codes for CASSLRWLAGGDTQYF.

The CDR3 DNA reads TGCAGTGCTAGGGGCAGGCCAAGCTCCTACAATGAGCAGTTCTTC. Translating it yields CSARGRPSSYNEQFF. The V call is TRBV20-1, the J call TRBJ2-1, with no clear D. The CDR3 has 15 residues. The germline V gene has CDR1 DFQATT and CDR2 SNEGSKA (reference sequence). Deletions cut 3 bases from V and 0 bases from J, with 12 bases between.